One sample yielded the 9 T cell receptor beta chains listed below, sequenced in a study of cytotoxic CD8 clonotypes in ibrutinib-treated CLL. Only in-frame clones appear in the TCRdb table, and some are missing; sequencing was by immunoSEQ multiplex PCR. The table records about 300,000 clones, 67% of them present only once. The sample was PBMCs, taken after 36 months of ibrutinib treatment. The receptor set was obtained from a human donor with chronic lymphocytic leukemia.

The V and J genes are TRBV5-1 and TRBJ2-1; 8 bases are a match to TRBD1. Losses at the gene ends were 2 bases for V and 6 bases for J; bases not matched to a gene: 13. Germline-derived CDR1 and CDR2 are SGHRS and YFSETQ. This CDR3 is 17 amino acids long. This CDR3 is CASSFGVGRGLVNEQFF. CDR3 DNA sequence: TGCGCCAGCAGCTTCGGAGTGGGCAGGGGGCTTGTCAATGAGCAGTTCTTC.

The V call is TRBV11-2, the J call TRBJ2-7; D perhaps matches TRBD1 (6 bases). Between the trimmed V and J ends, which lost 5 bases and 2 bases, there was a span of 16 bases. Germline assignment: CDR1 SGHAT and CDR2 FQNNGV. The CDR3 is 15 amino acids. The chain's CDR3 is CASSPGIRTAYEQYF. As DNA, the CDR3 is TGTGCCAGCAGCCCCGGGATCCGGACAGCCTACGAGCAGTACTTC.

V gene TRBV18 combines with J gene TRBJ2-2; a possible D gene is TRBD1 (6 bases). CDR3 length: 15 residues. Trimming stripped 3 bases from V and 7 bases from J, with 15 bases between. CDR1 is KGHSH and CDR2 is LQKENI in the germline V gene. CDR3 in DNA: TGTGCCAGCTCACCCGTCCCTGACAGGAGCGGGGAGCTGTTTTTT. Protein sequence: CASSPVPDRSGELFF.

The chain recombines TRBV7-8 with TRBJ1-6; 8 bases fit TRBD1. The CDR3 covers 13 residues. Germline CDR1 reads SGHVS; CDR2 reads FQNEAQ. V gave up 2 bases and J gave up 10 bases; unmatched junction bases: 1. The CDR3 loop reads CASSLPGGSPLHF. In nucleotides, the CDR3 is TGTGCCAGCAGCTTACCAGGGGGCTCACCCCTCCACTTT.

CDR3 residues: CASSSTRDTQYF. CDR3 nucleotide sequence: TGTGCCAGCAGTTCTACTAGAGATACGCAGTATTTT. The V call is TRBV28, the J call TRBJ2-3; possibly TRBD2 for D (5 bases). Germline V lookup: CDR1 MDHEN, CDR2 SYDVKM. V was clipped by 4 bases and J by 5 bases, with 7 bases between them. CDR3 length equals 12 residues.

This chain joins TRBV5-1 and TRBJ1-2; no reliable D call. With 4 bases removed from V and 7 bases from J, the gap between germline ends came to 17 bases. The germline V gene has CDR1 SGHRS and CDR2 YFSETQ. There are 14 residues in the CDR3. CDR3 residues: CASSQDNSYGGYTF. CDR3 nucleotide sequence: TGCGCCAGCAGCCAAGACAACTCCTATGGTGGCTACACCTTC.

The CDR3 spells CAIRPTGTVGGANVLTF. CDR3 nucleotides: TGTGCCATCAGGCCGACAGGGACGGTCGGTGGGGCCAACGTCCTGACTTTC. V gene TRBV10-3 combines with J gene TRBJ2-6, with 7 bases fitting TRBD1. Germline values: CDR1 ENHRY, CDR2 SYGVKD. Losses at the gene ends were 6 bases for V and 3 bases for J; bases not matched to a gene: 11. This CDR3 comprises 17 residues.

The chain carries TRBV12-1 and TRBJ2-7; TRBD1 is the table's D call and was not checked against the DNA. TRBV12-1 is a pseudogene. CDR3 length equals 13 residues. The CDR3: CARTPGHNYEQYF. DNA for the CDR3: TGTGCCAGGACACCGGGACACAATTACGAGCAGTACTTC.

The CDR3 region has the DNA TGTGCCAGCATGGAAGCGGGAGTACGAACGCAGTATTTT. Translated, it gives CASMEAGVRTQYF. This chain connects TRBV27 to TRBJ2-3, with 8 bases lining up with TRBD2. Germline assignment: CDR1 MNHEY and CDR2 SMNVEV (reference sequence). The CDR3 is 13 residues long. V was clipped by 7 bases and J by 9 bases; unmatched bases: 9.